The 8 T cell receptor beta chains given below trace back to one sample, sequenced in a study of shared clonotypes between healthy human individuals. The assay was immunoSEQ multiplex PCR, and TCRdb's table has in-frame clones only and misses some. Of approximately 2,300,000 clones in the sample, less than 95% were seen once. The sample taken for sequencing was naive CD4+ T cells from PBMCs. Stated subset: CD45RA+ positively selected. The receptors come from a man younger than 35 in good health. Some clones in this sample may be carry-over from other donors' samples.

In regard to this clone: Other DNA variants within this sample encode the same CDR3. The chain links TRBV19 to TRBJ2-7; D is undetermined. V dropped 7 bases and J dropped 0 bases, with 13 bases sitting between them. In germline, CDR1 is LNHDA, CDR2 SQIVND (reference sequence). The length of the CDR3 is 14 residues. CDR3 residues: CASKDRRSSYEQYF. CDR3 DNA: TGTGCCAGTAAAGATCGACGGAGCTCCTACGAGCAGTACTTC.

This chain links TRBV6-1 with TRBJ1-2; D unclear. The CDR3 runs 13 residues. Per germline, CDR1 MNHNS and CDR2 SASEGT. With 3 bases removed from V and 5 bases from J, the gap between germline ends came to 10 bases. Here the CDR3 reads CASSDHGGYGYTF. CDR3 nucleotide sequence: TGTGCCAGCAGTGATCACGGAGGGTATGGCTACACCTTC.

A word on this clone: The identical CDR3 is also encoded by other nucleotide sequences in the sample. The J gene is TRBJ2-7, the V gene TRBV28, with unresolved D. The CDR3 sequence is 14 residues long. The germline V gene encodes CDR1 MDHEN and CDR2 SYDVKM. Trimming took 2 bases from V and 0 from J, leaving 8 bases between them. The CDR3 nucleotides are TGTGCCAGCAGTTTACCAGGCCGCTCCTACGAGCAGTACTTC. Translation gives CASSLPGRSYEQYF.

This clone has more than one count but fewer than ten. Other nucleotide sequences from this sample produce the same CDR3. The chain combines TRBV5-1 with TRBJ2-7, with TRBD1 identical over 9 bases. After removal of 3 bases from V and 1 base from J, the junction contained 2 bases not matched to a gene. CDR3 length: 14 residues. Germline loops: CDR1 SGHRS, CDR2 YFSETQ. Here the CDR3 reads CASSSGQGSYEQYF. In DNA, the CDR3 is TGCGCCAGCAGCTCCGGACAGGGGTCCTACGAGCAGTACTTC.

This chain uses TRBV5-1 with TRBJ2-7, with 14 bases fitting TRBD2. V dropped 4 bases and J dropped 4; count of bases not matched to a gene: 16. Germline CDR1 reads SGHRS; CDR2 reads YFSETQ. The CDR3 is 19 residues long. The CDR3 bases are TGCGCCAGCAGCAACCCCGGGACTAGCGGGAGTTGGGGCCTTTACGAGCAGTACTTC. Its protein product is CASSNPGTSGSWGLYEQYF.

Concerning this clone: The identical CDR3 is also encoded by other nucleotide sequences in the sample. CDR3 loop: CASSLGQRNYGYTF. CDR3 bases: TGCGCCAGCAGCTTGGGGCAGAGGAACTATGGCTACACCTTC. V usage is TRBV5-1 and J usage is TRBJ1-2, with D unclear. V lost 0 bases and J 2 bases, leaving 8 bases between the germline ends. The CDR3 is 14 residues long. CDR1 and CDR2 (germline): SGHRS, YFSETQ.

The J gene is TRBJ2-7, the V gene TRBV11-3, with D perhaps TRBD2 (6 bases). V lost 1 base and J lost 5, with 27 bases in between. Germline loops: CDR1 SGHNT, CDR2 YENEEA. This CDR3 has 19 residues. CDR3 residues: CASSLALKPWGGIRHEQYF. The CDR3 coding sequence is TGTGCCAGCAGCTTAGCCTTAAAACCCTGGGGCGGGATCCGGCACGAGCAGTACTTC.

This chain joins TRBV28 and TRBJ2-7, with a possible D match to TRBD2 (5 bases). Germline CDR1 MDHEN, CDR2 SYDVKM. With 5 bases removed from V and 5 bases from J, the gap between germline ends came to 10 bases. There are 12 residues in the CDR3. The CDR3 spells CASSPRGHEQYF. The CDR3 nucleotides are TGTGCCAGCAGTCCCCGCGGGCACGAGCAGTACTTC.